This T cell receptor beta chain was recovered during a study of brain metastases from non-small cell lung cancer (dated by TCRdb to about 2019). As for the study more broadly: The study profiled the immune microenvironment of paired resected primary tumors and brain metastases from non-small-cell lung cancer patients.

A cohort of approximately 39 patients with surgically resected non-small-cell lung cancer, for whom both primary tumor and brain metastasis specimens were available, was included. Tumor specimens were archival formalin-fixed, paraffin-embedded tissues. The germline V end is reduced by 5 bases and the J end by 0 bases; junction bases left unmatched: 3. The CDR3 spans 14 residues, from the cysteine through the phenylalanine. Only CDR3 DNA remains: 42 bases, in frame from the first base. Per the germline V gene (reference sequence), LGHDT is the CDR1 and YNNKEL is the CDR2. Libraries were prepared through the immunoSEQ multiplex PCR assay. T-cell receptor beta chain repertoire sequencing was carried out together with a 770-gene immune expression panel. Held by TCRdb, this immuneACCESS table contains in-frame sequences only and omits some clones. Under half of the omission traces to an unresolved V gene where checked; the cause of the rest is unknown. The sample contains about 8,000 clones, over 80% of them found a single time. The ten largest clones add up to roughly 4% of the sample.

Broad study findings and their caveats: Paired brain metastases and primary tumors largely shared TCR repertoires, although T-cell densities in the metastases were sparse. T-cell clones were apparently expanded in 64% of brain metastases relative to the matched primary tumors. Lower T-cell infiltration was exhibited by brain metastases compared with primary tumors (P < 0.001).

Concerning this clone itself: It has no known antigen specificity. No base quality information exists; no much larger clone differs at one position.

The rearranged chain carries TRBV3-1 (or the pseudogene TRBV3-2) and TRBJ2-7, and 8 junction bases match TRBD1. Sequences were obtained from primary lung tumor tissue. According to the study, the label for this sample's cell subset or site signals: primary lung tumor paired with brain metastasis. The clonotype comes from a donor at least 40 years old with non-small cell lung cancer. The nucleotides are TGTGCCAGCAGCAACAGGGGGATCTCCTACGAGCAGTACTTC. This encodes CASSNRGISYEQYF.